Presented here are 13 T cell receptor beta chains from one specimen sequenced in a study of blood T cells in healthy people across ages. Sample-barcoded 5' priming and a J-beta primer mix drove a second PCR of about 6 to 12 cycles. TCRdb ran MiXCR on the 5' RACE reads and lists one entry per CDR3 protein. The repertoire holds 1.5 million or so distinct CDR3 sequences, less than 45% seen once, with 4% in the top ten. Source material: blood. These TCRs come from a woman aged 18-29 years in good health.

The rearrangement joins TRBV3-1 to TRBJ2-4; the D gene is possibly TRBD1 (5 bases). Germline values: CDR1 LGHDT, CDR2 YNNKEL (reference sequence). V was cut by 4 bases and J by 15 bases, with 16 bases left in between. CDR3 length equals 12 residues. The chain's CDR3 is CASSRGEAGLYF. The CDR3 nucleotides are TGTGCCAGCAGCCGCGGAGAGGCAGGGCTGTACTTC.

This clonotype was seen only a few times. The chain couples TRBV18 to TRBJ2-1; 9 bases are a match to TRBD1. The V segment lost 3 bases and the J segment 6 bases; nucleotides outside the gene matches: 9. The CDR3 totals 16 residues. Germline values: CDR1 KGHSH, CDR2 LQKENI. This CDR3 reads CASSPLLQGATNEQFF. CDR3 bases: TGTGCCAGCTCACCGTTGTTACAGGGGGCCACCAATGAGCAGTTCTTC.

The rearrangement uses TRBV29-1 and TRBJ1-2, with D possibly TRBD1 on 5 matching bases. This CDR3 contains 13 residues. Trimming left V 5 bases short and J 1 base short, with 11 bases between. Per germline, CDR1 SQVTM and CDR2 ANQGSEA. CDR3 sequence: CSVIGADNYGYTF. The CDR3 DNA reads as TGCAGCGTTATCGGGGCTGATAACTATGGCTACACCTTC.

Comment on this clonotype: A much larger clone is a single base away; this may be a read error. The rearrangement joins TRBV4-1 to TRBJ2-1; no definite D call. Germline V gene sequence: CDR1 MGHRA, CDR2 YSYEKL. This CDR3 contains 15 residues. As DNA, the CDR3 is TGCGCCAGCAGCCAAGTTGCACCTGGAGCAAATGGGCAGTTCTTC. It translates to CASSQVAPGANGQFF.

The chain carries TRBV9 and TRBJ2-1; 12 bases map to TRBD2. Germline-derived CDR1 and CDR2 are SGDLS and YYNGEE. V was clipped by 4 bases and J by 10 bases; unmatched bases: 9. This CDR3 contains 15 residues. The CDR3 sequence is CASSRLAGAAYEQFF. CDR3 nucleotide sequence: TGTGCCAGCAGCAGACTAGCGGGGGCCGCCTACGAGCAGTTCTTC.

This clonotype has more than one count but fewer than ten. This may stem from a read error, because a much larger clone lies one nucleotide away. The chain has TRBV3-1 and TRBJ2-1; the D is unclear. The V gene lost 8 bases and the J gene lost 3 bases, with 5 bases spanning the gap. Germline CDR1 is LGHDT and CDR2 is YNNKEL (reference sequence). The CDR3 length is 11 residues. CDR3 residues: CASGNYNEQFF. In DNA form, the CDR3 reads TGTGCCAGCGGCAACTACAATGAGCAGTTCTTC.

This clonotype appeared a few times. The rearrangement uses TRBV7-9 and TRBJ2-3, with 7 bases lining up with TRBD2. From germline, CDR1 is SEHNR and CDR2 FQNEAQ (reference sequence). Trimming removed 6 bases from V and 6 bases from J; junction bases left unmatched: 9. This CDR3 is built from 14 residues. This CDR3 reads CASSPGLEVDTQYF. CDR3 coding DNA: TGTGCCAGCAGTCCCGGACTAGAGGTTGATACGCAGTATTTT.

This clonotype was seen only a few times. This sequence joins TRBV20-1 and TRBJ1-5; tentative D call: TRBD1 (5 bases). V lost 5 bases to trimming and J lost 5 bases, with 16 bases between them. The CDR3 totals 14 residues. Germline values: CDR1 DFQATT, CDR2 SNEGSKA (reference sequence). Here the CDR3 reads CSAARTGGDQPQHF. CDR3 coding DNA: TGCAGTGCTGCGCGCACAGGAGGAGATCAGCCCCAGCATTTT.

This clonotype has more than one count but fewer than ten. V usage is TRBV12-3 or TRBV12-4 and J usage is TRBJ2-3; the D is unclear. This CDR3 is built from 12 residues. V was trimmed by 7 bases and J by 4 bases, leaving 9 bases between them. The CDR3: CASTVEPDTQYF. The DNA for the CDR3 is TGTGCCAGCACGGTGGAGCCAGATACGCAGTATTTT.

The chain recombines TRBV20-1 with TRBJ2-3; D unclear. The CDR3 is 14 residues long. V lost 2 bases and J lost 2, with 11 bases in between. Germline V gene sequence: CDR1 DFQATT, CDR2 SNEGSKA (reference sequence). The CDR3 sequence: CSARRAVITDTQYF. The CDR3 bases are TGCAGTGCTAGAAGGGCAGTCATCACAGATACGCAGTATTTT.

The gene calls are TRBV28 and TRBJ2-2, with D tentatively TRBD1 (6 bases). CDR3 length: 15 amino acids. Germline CDR1 is MDHEN and CDR2 is SYDVKM. V was trimmed by 6 bases and J by 3 bases, leaving 14 bases between them. CDR3 protein: CASRQPGHYTGELFF. In DNA form, the CDR3 reads TGTGCCAGCAGGCAACCGGGACACTACACCGGGGAGCTGTTTTTT.

The table lists this clonotype with a few counts. The DNA of the CDR3 is TGTGCCAGCAGCTCTTACGGACAGGGAGGTTCTGAAGCTTTCTTT. It translates to CASSSYGQGGSEAFF. The chain has TRBV9 and TRBJ1-1, with 8 bases identical to TRBD1. CDR3 length: 15 residues. The germline V gene has CDR1 SGDLS and CDR2 YYNGEE. Germline trimming cut 4 bases from V and 6 bases from J; bases unmatched to any gene: 11. Full variable domain (missing parts from reference TRBV9 and TRBJ1-1): DSGVTQTPKHLITATGQRVTLRCSPRSGDLSVYWYQQSLDQGLQFLIQYYNGEERAKGNILERFSAQQFPDLHSELNLSSLELGDSALYFCASSSYGQGGSEAFFGQGTRLTVV.

The rearrangement links TRBV11-2 to TRBJ2-7, with D unresolved. The CDR3 is 15 residues long. V was trimmed by 1 base and J by 2 bases, leaving 12 bases between them. Germline V gene data show CDR1 as SGHAT and CDR2 as FQNNGV. CDR3 in DNA: TGTGCCAGCAGCTTAGTTGGCATCCCCCCCTACGAGCAGTACTTC. Protein product: CASSLVGIPPYEQYF.